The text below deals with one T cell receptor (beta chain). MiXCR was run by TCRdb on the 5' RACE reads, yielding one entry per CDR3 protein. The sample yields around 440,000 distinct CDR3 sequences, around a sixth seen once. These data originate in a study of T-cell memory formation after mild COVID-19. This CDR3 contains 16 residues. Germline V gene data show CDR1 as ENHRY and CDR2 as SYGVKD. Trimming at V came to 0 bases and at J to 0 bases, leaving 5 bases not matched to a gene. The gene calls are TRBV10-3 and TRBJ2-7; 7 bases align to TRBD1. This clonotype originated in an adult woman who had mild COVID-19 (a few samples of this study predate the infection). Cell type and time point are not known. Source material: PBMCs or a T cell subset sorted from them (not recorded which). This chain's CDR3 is CAISESTGAPSYEQYF. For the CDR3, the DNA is TGTGCCATCAGTGAGTCCACAGGGGCCCCCTCCTACGAGCAGTACTTC.